Listed below are T cell receptor beta chains from one sample, sequenced in a study of CD8+ T cells in alopecia areata. This table comes from immunoSEQ multiplex PCR, and its TCRdb copy is limited to in-frame clones, with some not included. Among about 42,000 clones listed, about two thirds were seen once. Source: CD8+ T cells sorted from blood, taken at week 4, from a patient treated with tofacitinib. The receptors were sampled from a human donor with alopecia areata. CDR3s include the opening cysteine and the closing phenylalanine or tryptophan.

J gene: TRBJ2-7; V gene: TRBV29-1; CDR3 protein: CSVGGGAYEQYF
J gene: TRBJ1-5; V gene: TRBV6-6; CDR3 protein: CASSYAGNLEPQHF
J gene: TRBJ1-5; V gene: TRBV19; CDR3 protein: CASSINPYSNQPQHF
J gene: TRBJ2-3; V gene: TRBV29-1; CDR3 protein: CSVDRREGTDTQYF
J gene: TRBJ2-1; V gene: TRBV29-1; CDR3 protein: CSVFTAANEQFF
J gene: TRBJ1-2; V gene: TRBV4-3; CDR3 protein: CASSPDRGDYGYTF
J gene: TRBJ2-5; V gene: TRBV4-1; CDR3 protein: CASSPGLAGQETQYF
J gene: TRBJ1-5; V gene: TRBV6-5; CDR3 protein: CASTNGRGQPQHF
J gene: TRBJ2-7; V gene: TRBV30; CDR3 protein: CALRTSYEQYF
J gene: TRBJ2-7; V gene: TRBV20-1; CDR3 protein: CSARDGNEQYF
J gene: TRBJ1-2; V gene: TRBV30; CDR3 protein: CAWSPGGGYGYTF
J gene: TRBJ2-1; V gene: TRBV7-3; CDR3 protein: CASSPGRGSDEQFF
J gene: TRBJ2-3; V gene: TRBV4-3; CDR3 protein: CASSQELAGGTDTQYF
J gene: TRBJ1-2; V gene: TRBV7-2; CDR3 protein: CASSLARPSQGYTF
J gene: TRBJ2-7; V gene: TRBV4-3; CDR3 protein: CASSPGTGSHEQYF
J gene: TRBJ1-2; V gene: TRBV29-1; CDR3 protein: CSVDDGYGYTF
J gene: TRBJ1-2; V gene: TRBV4-3; CDR3 protein: CASSQALDRARGYTF
J gene: TRBJ2-1; V gene: TRBV6-6; CDR3 protein: CASSLPPSNEQFF
J gene: TRBJ2-1; V gene: TRBV29-1; CDR3 protein: CSVLGQEQFF